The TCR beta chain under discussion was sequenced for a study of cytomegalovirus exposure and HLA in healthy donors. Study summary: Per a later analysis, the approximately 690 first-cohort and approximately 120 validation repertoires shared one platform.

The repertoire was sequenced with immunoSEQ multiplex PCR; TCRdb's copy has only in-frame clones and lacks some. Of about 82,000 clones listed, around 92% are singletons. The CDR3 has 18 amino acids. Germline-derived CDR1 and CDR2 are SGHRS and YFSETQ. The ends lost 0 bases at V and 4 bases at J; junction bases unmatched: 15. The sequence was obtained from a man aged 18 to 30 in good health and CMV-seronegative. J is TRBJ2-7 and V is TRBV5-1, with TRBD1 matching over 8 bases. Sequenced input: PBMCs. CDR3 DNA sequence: TGCGCCAGCAGCTTGGCCGAGGCAGGGGGCCATGATGGATACGAGCAGTACTTC. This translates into CASSLAEAGGHDGYEQYF.